The 20 T cell receptor beta chains given below trace back to one sample, sequenced in a study of T cells in Graves' hyperthyroidism and ophthalmopathy. Regions amplified from RNA transcripts were the TCR beta CDR3 regions. In the first-round RT-PCR of the TCR CDR3, the HTBI primer set was used. TCRdb used MiXCR to reprocess the multiplex PCR reads, holding one entry per CDR3 protein. This table has about 270,000 distinct CDR3 sequences, approximately 23% appearing once. The sequencing sample was made of blood. The receptors derive from a man aged 30 to 39 with Graves' ophthalmopathy.

This clonotype was observed a few times. V and J are TRBV20-1 and TRBJ2-7; 7 nucleotides match TRBD2. There are 15 residues in the CDR3. V dropped 6 bases and J dropped 1; count of bases not matched to a gene: 12. CDR1 DFQATT and CDR2 SNEGSKA come from the germline V gene (reference sequence). CDR3 sequence: CSALAVGGSSYEQYF. The CDR3 region has the DNA TGCAGTGCCCTGGCTGTGGGAGGGAGTTCCTACGAGCAGTACTTC.

This chain connects TRBV5-1 to TRBJ2-3; possibly TRBD2 for D (6 bases). Trimming left V 5 bases short and J 4 bases short, with 14 bases between. The CDR3 sequence is 14 residues long. Germline lookup yields CDR1 SGHRS and CDR2 YFSETQ. CDR3 coding DNA: TGCGCCAGCAGGCTGAGACTAGGACCAGATACGCAGTATTTT. It specifies CASRLRLGPDTQYF.

This clonotype was counted many times. V is TRBV11-2 and J is TRBJ2-2; TRBD2 aligns across 7 bases. V gave up 5 bases and J gave up 5 bases; unmatched junction bases: 8. CDR3 size: 15 residues. Per germline, CDR1 SGHAT and CDR2 FQNNGV. CDR3 sequence reads: CASSPWAAGTGELFF. The CDR3 DNA reads TGTGCCAGCAGCCCGTGGGCAGCGGGGACCGGGGAGCTGTTTTTT. The full variable domain, rest sourced from reference TRBV11-2 and TRBJ2-2, is EAGVAQSPRYKIIEKRQSVAFWCNPISGHATLYWYQQILGQGPKLLIQFQNNGVVDDSQLPKDRFSAERLKGVDSTLKIQPAKLEDSAVYLCASSPWAAGTGELFFGEGSRLTVL.

Ten or more counts support this clonotype. The J gene is TRBJ2-3, the V gene TRBV20-1, with D possibly matching TRBD2 (6 bases). Trimming cost V 5 bases and J 2 bases, with 14 bases left between them. This CDR3 is built from 14 residues. CDR1 is DFQATT, CDR2 SNEGSKA, per germline (reference sequence). CDR3 residues: CSAPPSGHTDTQYF. CDR3 bases: TGCAGTGCTCCTCCAAGCGGGCACACAGATACGCAGTATTTT.

This clonotype was seen repeatedly, ten times or more. This rearrangement joins TRBV18 to TRBJ1-5; D remains unclear. Germline V gene sequence: CDR1 KGHSH, CDR2 LQKENI. The CDR3 is made up of 15 amino acids. The germline V and J ends were trimmed by 4 bases and 1 base, with 11 bases remaining between them. The CDR3, as DNA: TGTGCCAGCTCACACGGCAGATTCAGCAATCAGCCCCAGCATTTT. Translation gives CASSHGRFSNQPQHF. Full variable domain (rest looked up from reference TRBV18 and TRBJ1-5): NAGVMQNPRHLVRRRGQEARLRCSPMKGHSHVYWYRQLPEEGLKFMVYLQKENIIDESGMPKERFSAEFPKEGPSILRIQQVVRGDSAAYFCASSHGRFSNQPQHFGDGTRLSIL.

The chain joins TRBV7-3 to TRBJ2-1; 9 bases match TRBD2. The CDR3 length is 15 residues. V shed 4 bases, J shed 6 bases, and the junction held 7 bases outside the gene matches. CDR1 and CDR2 (germline): SGHTA, FQGTGA. The CDR3, as DNA: TGTGCCAGCAGCTCTAGCGGGATCGGAGGCAATGAGCAGTTCTTC. Residues: CASSSSGIGGNEQFF.

A few counts support this clonotype. The chain carries TRBV28 and TRBJ1-6, with D unresolved. V shed 2 bases and J shed 10 bases, with 18 bases lying between them. Per germline, CDR1 MDHEN and CDR2 SYDVKM. This CDR3 region has 16 residues. The CDR3 bases are TGTGCCAGCAGTTTAGCCGGGGTCCTAGGAGACTCACCCCTCCACTTT. It specifies CASSLAGVLGDSPLHF.

V and J are TRBV28 and TRBJ2-2; 10 nucleotides align to TRBD2. The V gene's germline CDR1 is MDHEN and CDR2 SYDVKM. Trimming took 7 bases from V and 6 from J; bases not matched to a gene: 23. CDR3 length: 20 residues. Written as DNA, the CDR3 is TGTGCCAGCAAGACAAAAAGACTCGGGACTAGCGAAGAATTGCCCGGGGAGCTGTTTTTT. This codes for CASKTKRLGTSEELPGELFF.

This clonotype was seen many times. This chain connects TRBV7-9 to TRBJ2-1; D not certain. This CDR3 is built from 13 residues. Germline V lookup: CDR1 SEHNR, CDR2 FQNEAQ (reference sequence). Trimming stripped 7 bases from V and 8 bases from J, with 15 bases between. CDR3 in DNA: TGTGCCAGCATCCCTTCGAATCGGGATGAGCAGTTCTTC. The encoded protein is CASIPSNRDEQFF.

This clonotype was picked up many times. CDR3 in DNA: TGCAGTGCTGTGGGAGGGACTTCCTCGAGGGAGCAGTACTTC. Translated: CSAVGGTSSREQYF. The V call is TRBV20-1, the J call TRBJ2-7; 7 bases align to TRBD2. This CDR3 has 14 amino acids. Looked up from germline, CDR1 is DFQATT and CDR2 is SNEGSKA (reference sequence). Losses at the gene ends were 5 bases for V and 7 bases for J; bases not matched to a gene: 14.

The CDR3 bases are TGTGCCAGCAGCGTAGCGGGTTCTCTAGCCTCAAGCGGGGAGCTGTTTTTT. Its protein product is CASSVAGSLASSGELFF. V gene TRBV9 combines with J gene TRBJ2-2, with TRBD2 as a possible D gene (5 bases). Germline V gene lookup returns CDR1 SGDLS and CDR2 YYNGEE. Trimming stripped 0 bases from V and 7 bases from J, with 19 bases between. The CDR3 extends over 17 amino acids.

Comment on this clonotype: A much larger clone is a single base away; this may be a read error. The chain recombines TRBV28 with TRBJ1-1, with 8 nucleotides matching TRBD1. Germline V gene lookup returns CDR1 MDHEN and CDR2 SYDVKM. The CDR3 covers 15 residues. CDR3 amino acids: CAGSPPGTGGAEAFF. Here the CDR3 DNA reads TGTGCCGGCAGTCCACCCGGGACAGGTGGTGCTGAAGCTTTCTTT.

This chain uses TRBV6-1 with TRBJ1-2; 7 bases fit TRBD1. The CDR3 has 17 residues. The germline V gene has CDR1 MNHNS and CDR2 SASEGT. The ends lost 2 bases at V and 3 bases at J; junction bases unmatched: 12. The chain's CDR3 is CASSERVEARGDYGYTF. The CDR3 DNA is TGTGCCAGCAGTGAACGGGTGGAGGCCAGGGGGGACTATGGCTACACCTTC.

This chain links TRBV6-1 with TRBJ2-1; D possibly corresponds to TRBD1 (6 bases). Per the germline V gene, CDR1 is MNHNS and CDR2 is SASEGT. This CDR3 has 17 residues. Trimming took 4 bases from V and 0 from J, leaving 16 bases between them. The CDR3 loop is CASSVSPGQSSYNEQFF. In nucleotides, the CDR3 is TGTGCCAGCAGTGTTAGCCCGGGACAAAGCTCCTACAATGAGCAGTTCTTC.

The chain employs TRBV11-1 and TRBJ1-2; no reliable D call. There are 15 residues in the CDR3. Germline values: CDR1 SGHAT, CDR2 FQDESV (reference sequence). Trimming removed 5 bases at V and 2 bases at J, with 15 bases between. The chain's CDR3 is CASSPQVGVNYGYTF. The DNA of the CDR3 is TGTGCCAGCAGCCCCCAGGTTGGGGTGAACTATGGCTACACCTTC.

The chain is built from TRBV18 and TRBJ2-1; 7 bases match TRBD1. The CDR3 has 16 amino acids. With V trimmed by 3 bases and J by 6 bases, 11 bases remained unmatched. Germline values: CDR1 KGHSH, CDR2 LQKENI. The CDR3 coding sequence is TGTGCCAGCTCACCGAACCGACAGGGTAGGGGCAATGAGCAGTTCTTC. This encodes CASSPNRQGRGNEQFF. Looking up the rest from reference TRBV18 and TRBJ2-1 gives the full variable domain: NAGVMQNPRHLVRRRGQEARLRCSPMKGHSHVYWYRQLPEEGLKFMVYLQKENIIDESGMPKERFSAEFPKEGPSILRIQQVVRGDSAAYFCASSPNRQGRGNEQFFGPGTRLTVL.

The sample holds a few counts of this clonotype. This chain joins TRBV2 and TRBJ2-2; 7 bases fit TRBD2. CDR1 and CDR2 (germline): SNHLY, FYNNEI. The J segment lost 0 bases and the V segment lost 5 bases, leaving 9 bases of the junction unmatched. The length of the CDR3 is 17 residues. The CDR3 spells CASSFKREGSNTGELFF. CDR3 DNA sequence: TGTGCCAGCAGTTTCAAGCGGGAAGGGTCGAACACCGGGGAGCTGTTTTTT.

This clonotype was found a few times. The CDR3 coding sequence is TGTGCCAGCAGCGGGGTCAATCAGCCCCAGCATTTT. Translation: CASSGVNQPQHF. This rearrangement joins TRBV6-1 to TRBJ1-5; no reliable D call. Per the germline V gene, CDR1 is MNHNS and CDR2 is SASEGT. The CDR3 has 12 amino acids. V lost 6 bases and J 3 bases, leaving 6 bases between the germline ends.

The chain has TRBV11-3 and TRBJ2-3; 11 nucleotides match TRBD2. With 2 bases clipped from V and 2 bases from J, the junction kept 9 bases outside the gene matches. From germline, CDR1 is SGHNT and CDR2 YENEEA. The CDR3 has 18 residues. The CDR3 bases are TGTGCCAGCAGCTTAAAACCTGGACTAGCGGGTAACACAGATACGCAGTATTTT. Translating it yields CASSLKPGLAGNTDTQYF.

This clonotype was found many times. V and J are TRBV18 and TRBJ1-6, with a possible D match to TRBD1 (5 bases). V gave up 2 bases and J gave up 8 bases, with 10 bases separating them. The length of the CDR3 is 14 residues. Germline values: CDR1 KGHSH, CDR2 LQKENI. DNA for the CDR3: TGTGCCAGCTCACCAGATAGGGGACATTCACCCCTCCACTTT. Protein product: CASSPDRGHSPLHF.